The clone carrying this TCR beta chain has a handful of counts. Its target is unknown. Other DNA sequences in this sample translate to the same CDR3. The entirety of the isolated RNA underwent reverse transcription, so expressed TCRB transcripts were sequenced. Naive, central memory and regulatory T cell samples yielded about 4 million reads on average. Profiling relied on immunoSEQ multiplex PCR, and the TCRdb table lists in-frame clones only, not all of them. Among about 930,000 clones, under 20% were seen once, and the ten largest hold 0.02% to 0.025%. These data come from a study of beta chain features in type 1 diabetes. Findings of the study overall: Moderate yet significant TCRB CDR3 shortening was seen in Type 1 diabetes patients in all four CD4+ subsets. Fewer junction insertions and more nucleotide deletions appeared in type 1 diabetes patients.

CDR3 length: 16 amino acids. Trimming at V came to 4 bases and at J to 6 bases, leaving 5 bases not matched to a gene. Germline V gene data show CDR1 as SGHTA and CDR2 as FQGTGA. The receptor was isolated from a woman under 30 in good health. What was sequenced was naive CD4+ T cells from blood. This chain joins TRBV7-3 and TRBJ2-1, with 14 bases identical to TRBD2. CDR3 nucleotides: TGTGCCAGCAGCTCTACCGGGACTAGCGGGAGCAATGAGCAGTTCTTC. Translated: CASSSTGTSGSNEQFF.